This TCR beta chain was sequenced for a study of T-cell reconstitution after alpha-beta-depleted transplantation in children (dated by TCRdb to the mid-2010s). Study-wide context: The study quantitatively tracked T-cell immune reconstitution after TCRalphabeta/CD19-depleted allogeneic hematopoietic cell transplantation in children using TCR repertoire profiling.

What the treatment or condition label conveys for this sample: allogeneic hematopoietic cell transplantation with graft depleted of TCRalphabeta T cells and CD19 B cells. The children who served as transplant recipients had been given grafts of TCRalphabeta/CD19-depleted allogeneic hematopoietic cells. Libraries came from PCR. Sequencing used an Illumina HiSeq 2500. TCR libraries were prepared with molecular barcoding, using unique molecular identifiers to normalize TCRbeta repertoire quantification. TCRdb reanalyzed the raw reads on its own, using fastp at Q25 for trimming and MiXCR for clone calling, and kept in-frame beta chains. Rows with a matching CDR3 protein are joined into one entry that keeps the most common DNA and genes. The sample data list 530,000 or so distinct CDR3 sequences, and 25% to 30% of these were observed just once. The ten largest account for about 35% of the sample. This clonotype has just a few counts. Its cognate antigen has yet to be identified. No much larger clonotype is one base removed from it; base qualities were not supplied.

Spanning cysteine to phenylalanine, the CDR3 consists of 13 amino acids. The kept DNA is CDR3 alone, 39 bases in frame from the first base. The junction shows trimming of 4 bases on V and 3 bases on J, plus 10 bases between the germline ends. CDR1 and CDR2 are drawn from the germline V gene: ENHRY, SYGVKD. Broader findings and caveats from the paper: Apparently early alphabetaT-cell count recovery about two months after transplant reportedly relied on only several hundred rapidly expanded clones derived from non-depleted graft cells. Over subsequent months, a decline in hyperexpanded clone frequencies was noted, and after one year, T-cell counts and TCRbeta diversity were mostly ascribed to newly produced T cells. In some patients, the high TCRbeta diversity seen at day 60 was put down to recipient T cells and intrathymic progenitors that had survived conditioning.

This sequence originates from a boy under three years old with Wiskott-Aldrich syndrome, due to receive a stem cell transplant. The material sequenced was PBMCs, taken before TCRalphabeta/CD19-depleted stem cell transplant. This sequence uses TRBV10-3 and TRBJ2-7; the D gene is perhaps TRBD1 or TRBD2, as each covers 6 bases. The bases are TGTGCCATCAGTGTCGGGGGCGGCTACGAGCAGTACTTC. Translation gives CAISVGGGYEQYF.